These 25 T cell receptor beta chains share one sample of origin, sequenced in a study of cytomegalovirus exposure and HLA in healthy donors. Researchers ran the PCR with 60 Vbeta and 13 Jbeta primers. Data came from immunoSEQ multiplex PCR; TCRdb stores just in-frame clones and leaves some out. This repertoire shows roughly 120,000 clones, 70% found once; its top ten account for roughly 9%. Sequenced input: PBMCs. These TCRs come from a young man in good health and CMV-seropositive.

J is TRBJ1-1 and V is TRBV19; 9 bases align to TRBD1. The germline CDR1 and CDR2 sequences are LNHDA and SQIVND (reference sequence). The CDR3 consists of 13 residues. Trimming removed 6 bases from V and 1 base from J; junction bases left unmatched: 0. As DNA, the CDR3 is TGTGCCAGTAGGGGACAGGGGAACACTGAAGCTTTCTTT. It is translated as CASRGQGNTEAFF.

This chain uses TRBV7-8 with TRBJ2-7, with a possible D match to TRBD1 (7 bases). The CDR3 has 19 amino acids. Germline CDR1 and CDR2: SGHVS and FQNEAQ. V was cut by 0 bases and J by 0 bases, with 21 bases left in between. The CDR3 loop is CASSLARGGGGPSSYEQYF. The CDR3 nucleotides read TGTGCCAGCAGCTTAGCCAGGGGAGGAGGGGGCCCGTCCTCCTACGAGCAGTACTTC. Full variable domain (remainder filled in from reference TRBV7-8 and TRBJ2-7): GAGVSQSPRYKVAKRGQDVALRCDPISGHVSLFWYQQALGQGPEFLTYFQNEAQLDKSGLPSDRFFAERPEGSVSTLKIQRTQQEDSAVYLCASSLARGGGGPSSYEQYFGPGTRLTVT.

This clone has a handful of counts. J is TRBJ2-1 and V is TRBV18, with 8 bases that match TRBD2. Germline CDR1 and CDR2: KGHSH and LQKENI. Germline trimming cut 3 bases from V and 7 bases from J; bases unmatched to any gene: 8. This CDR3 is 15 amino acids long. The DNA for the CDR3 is TGTGCCAGCTCACCCTCGGGGGGGGCCGGGAATGAGCAGTTCTTC. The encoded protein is CASSPSGGAGNEQFF.

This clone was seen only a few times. The CDR3 sequence: CASSPGEGRLNEQFF. The CDR3 DNA reads TGTGCCAGCAGTCCGGGGGAAGGGAGGTTGAATGAGCAGTTCTTC. The chain recombines TRBV27 with TRBJ2-1; the D gene is possibly TRBD2 (6 bases). V lost 5 bases to trimming and J lost 7 bases, with 18 bases between them. The CDR3 has 15 residues. Germline lookup yields CDR1 MNHEY and CDR2 SMNVEV (reference sequence).

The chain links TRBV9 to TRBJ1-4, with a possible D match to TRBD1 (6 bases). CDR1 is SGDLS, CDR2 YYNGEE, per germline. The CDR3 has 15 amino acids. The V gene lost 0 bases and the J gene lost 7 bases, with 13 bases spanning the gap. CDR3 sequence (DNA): TGTGCCAGCAGCGTAGTTCCGGGAGGGGGTGAAAAACTGTTTTTT. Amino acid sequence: CASSVVPGGGEKLFF.

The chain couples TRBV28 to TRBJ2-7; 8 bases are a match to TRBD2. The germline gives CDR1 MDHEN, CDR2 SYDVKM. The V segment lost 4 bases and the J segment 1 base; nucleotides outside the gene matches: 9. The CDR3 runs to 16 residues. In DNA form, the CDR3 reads TGTGCCAGCAGTTCCCACCCCGGGACTAGGTCCTACGAGCAGTACGTC. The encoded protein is CASSSHPGTRSYEQYV.

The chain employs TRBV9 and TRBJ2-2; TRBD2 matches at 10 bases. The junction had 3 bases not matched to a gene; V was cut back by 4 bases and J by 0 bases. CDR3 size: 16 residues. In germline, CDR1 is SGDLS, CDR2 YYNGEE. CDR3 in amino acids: CASSPLAGANTGELFF. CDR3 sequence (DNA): TGTGCCAGCAGCCCTCTAGCGGGGGCGAACACCGGGGAGCTGTTTTTT.

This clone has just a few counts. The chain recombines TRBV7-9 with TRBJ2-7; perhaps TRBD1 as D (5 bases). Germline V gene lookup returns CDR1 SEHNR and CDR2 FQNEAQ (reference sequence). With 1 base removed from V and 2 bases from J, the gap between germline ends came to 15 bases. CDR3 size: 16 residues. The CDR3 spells CASSLDSNQGTYEQYF. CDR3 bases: TGTGCCAGCAGCTTAGACTCGAACCAGGGAACCTACGAGCAGTACTTC.

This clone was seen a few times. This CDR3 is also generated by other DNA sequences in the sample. For the CDR3, the DNA is TGTGCCAGCAGCCCCGGACAGGAGGACACTGAAGCTTTCTTT. It yields the protein CASSPGQEDTEAFF. The chain joins TRBV11-3 to TRBJ1-1; 7 nucleotides line up with TRBD1. Germline V gene data show CDR1 as SGHNT and CDR2 as YENEEA. V was pared by 5 bases and J by 3 bases, with 6 bases of the junction left unmatched. The length of the CDR3 is 14 residues.

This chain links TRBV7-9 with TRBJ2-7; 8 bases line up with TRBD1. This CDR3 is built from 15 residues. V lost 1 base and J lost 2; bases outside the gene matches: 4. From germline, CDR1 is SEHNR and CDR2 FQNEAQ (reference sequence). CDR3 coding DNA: TGTGCCAGCAGCTTAGGGGACAGGAACGCCTACGAGCAGTACGTC. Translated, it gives CASSLGDRNAYEQYV.

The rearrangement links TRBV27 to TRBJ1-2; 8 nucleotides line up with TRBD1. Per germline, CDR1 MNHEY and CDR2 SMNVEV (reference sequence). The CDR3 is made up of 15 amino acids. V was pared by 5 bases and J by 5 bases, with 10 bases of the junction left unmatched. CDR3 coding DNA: TGTGCCAGCAGTCCGTACGACAGGGGTATTTATGGCTACACCTTC. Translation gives CASSPYDRGIYGYTF.

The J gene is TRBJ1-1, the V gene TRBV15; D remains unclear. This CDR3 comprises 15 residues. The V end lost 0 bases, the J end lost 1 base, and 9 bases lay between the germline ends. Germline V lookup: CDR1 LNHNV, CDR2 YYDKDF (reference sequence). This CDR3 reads CATSRDGSRNTEAFF. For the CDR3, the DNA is TGTGCCACCAGCAGAGACGGGAGTAGGAACACTGAAGCTTTCTTT.

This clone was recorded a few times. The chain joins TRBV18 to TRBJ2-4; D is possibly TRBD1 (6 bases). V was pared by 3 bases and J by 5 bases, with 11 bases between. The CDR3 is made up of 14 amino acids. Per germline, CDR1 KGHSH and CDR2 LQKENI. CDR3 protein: CASSPEDSENIQYF. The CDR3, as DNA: TGTGCCAGCTCACCCGAGGACAGTGAAAACATTCAGTACTTC.

In DNA form, the CDR3 reads TGCGCCAGCAGCCAAGAAGGGGGGGGGAGGGCTAGCGGGAGGGCGGGCACCGGGGAGCTGTTTTTT. Translated: CASSQEGGGRASGRAGTGELFF. This sequence joins TRBV4-3 and TRBJ2-2; 12 nucleotides agree with TRBD2. This CDR3 has 22 amino acids. CDR1 is LGHNA and CDR2 is YSLEER in the germline V gene. The junction had 18 bases not matched to a gene; V was cut back by 0 bases and J by 4 bases.

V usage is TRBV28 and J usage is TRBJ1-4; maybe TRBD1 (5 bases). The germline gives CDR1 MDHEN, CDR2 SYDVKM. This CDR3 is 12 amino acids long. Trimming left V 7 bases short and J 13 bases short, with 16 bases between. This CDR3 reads CASTPGLKRLFF. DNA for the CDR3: TGTGCCAGCACCCCAGGGTTAAAGAGACTGTTTTTT. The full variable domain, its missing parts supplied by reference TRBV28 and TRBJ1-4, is DVKVTQSSRYLVKRTGEKVFLECVQDMDHENMFWYRQDPGLGLRLIYFSYDVKMKEKGDIPEGYSVSREKKERFSLILESASTNQTSMYLCASTPGLKRLFFGSGTQLSVL.

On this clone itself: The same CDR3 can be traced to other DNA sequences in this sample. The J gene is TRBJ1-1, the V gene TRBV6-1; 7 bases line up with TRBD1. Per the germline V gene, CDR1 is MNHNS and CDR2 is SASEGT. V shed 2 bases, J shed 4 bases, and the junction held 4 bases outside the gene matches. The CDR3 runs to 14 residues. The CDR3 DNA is TGTGCCAGCAGTGAAACGACAGGGACCACTGAAGCTTTCTTT. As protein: CASSETTGTTEAFF.

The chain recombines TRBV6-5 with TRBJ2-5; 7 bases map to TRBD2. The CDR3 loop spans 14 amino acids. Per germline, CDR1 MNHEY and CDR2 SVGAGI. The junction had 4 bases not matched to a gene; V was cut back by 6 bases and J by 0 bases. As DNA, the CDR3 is TGTGCCAGCAGCCCCGGGGGGTACCAAGAGACCCAGTACTTC. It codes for CASSPGGYQETQYF.

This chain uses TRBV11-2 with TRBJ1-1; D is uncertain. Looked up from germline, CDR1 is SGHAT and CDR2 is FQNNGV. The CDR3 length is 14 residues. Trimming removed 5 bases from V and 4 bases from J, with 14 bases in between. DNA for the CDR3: TGTGCCAGCAGCCGGGGTTTTGAAGGCACTGAAGCTTTCTTT. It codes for CASSRGFEGTEAFF. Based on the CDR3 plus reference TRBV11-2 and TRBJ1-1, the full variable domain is EAGVAQSPRYKIIEKRQSVAFWCNPISGHATLYWYQQILGQGPKLLIQFQNNGVVDDSQLPKDRFSAERLKGVDSTLKIQPAKLEDSAVYLCASSRGFEGTEAFFGQGTRLTVV.

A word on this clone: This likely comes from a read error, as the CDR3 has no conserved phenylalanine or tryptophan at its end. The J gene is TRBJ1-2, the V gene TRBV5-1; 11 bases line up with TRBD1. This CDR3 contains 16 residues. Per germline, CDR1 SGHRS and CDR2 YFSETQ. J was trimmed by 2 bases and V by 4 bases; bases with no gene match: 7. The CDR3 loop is CASSPGQGALNYGYTS. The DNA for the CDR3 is TGCGCCAGCAGCCCCGGACAGGGGGCTCTAAACTATGGCTACACCTCC.

The CDR3 bases are TGCGCCAGCAGTCAATTGACTAGCGGGAGTAACTACGAGCAGTACGTC. Its translation: CASSQLTSGSNYEQYV. The chain joins TRBV23-1 to TRBJ2-7; 12 positions match TRBD2. TRBV23-1 is reported as an ORF; its role is uncertain. Trimming at V came to 1 base and at J to 3 bases, leaving 4 bases not matched to a gene. This CDR3 has 16 residues.

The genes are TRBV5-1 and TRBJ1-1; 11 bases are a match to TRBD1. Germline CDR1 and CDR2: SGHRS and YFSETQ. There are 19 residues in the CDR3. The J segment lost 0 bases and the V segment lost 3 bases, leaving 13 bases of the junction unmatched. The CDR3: CASSSKAGTGGLMNTEAFF. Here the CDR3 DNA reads TGCGCCAGCAGCTCGAAGGCCGGGACAGGGGGATTAATGAACACTGAAGCTTTCTTT.

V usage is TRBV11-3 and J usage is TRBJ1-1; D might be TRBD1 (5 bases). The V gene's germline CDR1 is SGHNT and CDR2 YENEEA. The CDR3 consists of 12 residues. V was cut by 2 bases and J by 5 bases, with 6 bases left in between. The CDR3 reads CASSLKGTEAFF. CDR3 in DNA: TGTGCCAGCAGCTTAAAGGGGACTGAAGCTTTCTTT.

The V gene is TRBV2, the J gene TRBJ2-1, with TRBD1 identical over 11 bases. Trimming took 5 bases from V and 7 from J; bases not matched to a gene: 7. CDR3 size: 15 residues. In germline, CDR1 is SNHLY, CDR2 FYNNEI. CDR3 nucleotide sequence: TGTGCCAGCAGTCCTGGACAGGGGGCGCTAAATGAGCAGTTCTTC. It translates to CASSPGQGALNEQFF.

CDR3 sequence reads: CAWSSQDNYGYTF. The CDR3 nucleotides read TGTGCCTGGAGCTCACAAGATAACTATGGCTACACCTTC. The chain links TRBV30 to TRBJ1-2; D ambiguous. The CDR3 loop spans 13 amino acids. From germline, CDR1 is GTSNPN and CDR2 SVGIG (reference sequence). Trimming removed 3 bases at V and 1 base at J, with 9 bases between.

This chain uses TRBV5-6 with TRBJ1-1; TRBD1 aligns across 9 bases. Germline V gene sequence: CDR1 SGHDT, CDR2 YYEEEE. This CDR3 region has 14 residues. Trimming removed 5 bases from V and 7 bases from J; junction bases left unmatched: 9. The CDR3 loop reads CASSSYRGLDEAFF. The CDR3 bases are TGTGCCAGCAGTAGCTACAGGGGGCTGGATGAAGCTTTCTTT.